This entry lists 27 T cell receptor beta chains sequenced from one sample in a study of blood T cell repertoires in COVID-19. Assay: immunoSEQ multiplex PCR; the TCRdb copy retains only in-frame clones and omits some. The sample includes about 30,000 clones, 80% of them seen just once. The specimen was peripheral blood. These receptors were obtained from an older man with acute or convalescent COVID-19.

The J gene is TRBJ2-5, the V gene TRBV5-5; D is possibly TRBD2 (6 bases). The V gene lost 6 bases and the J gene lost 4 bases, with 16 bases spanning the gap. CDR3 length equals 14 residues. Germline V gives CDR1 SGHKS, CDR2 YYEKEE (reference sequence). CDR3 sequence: CASTLGGALETQYF. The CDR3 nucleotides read TGTGCCAGCACTCTGGGCGGGGCTCTAGAGACCCAGTACTTC.

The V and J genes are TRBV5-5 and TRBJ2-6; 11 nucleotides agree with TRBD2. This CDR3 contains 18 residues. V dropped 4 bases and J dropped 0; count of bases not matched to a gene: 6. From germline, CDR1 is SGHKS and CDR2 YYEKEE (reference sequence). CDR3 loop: CASSPLAGGNSGANVLTF. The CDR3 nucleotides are TGTGCCAGCAGCCCCCTAGCGGGGGGTAACTCTGGGGCCAACGTCCTGACTTTC.

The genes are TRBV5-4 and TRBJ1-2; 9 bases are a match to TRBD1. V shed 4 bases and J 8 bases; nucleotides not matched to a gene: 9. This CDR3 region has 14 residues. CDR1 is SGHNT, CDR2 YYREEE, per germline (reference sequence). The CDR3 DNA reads TGTGCCAGCAGCCGACCCGGGACAGGGATAGGCTACACCTTC. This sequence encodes CASSRPGTGIGYTF.

In nucleotides, the CDR3 is TGTGCCAGCAGTTCGGGTAGGGGGCGTTGGGAGACCCAGTACTTC. Its protein is CASSSGRGRWETQYF. The V call is TRBV7-6, the J call TRBJ2-5; 7 bases line up with TRBD1. This CDR3 spans 15 amino acids. CDR1 SGHVS and CDR2 FNYEAQ come from the germline V gene. V shed 6 bases and J 5 bases; nucleotides not matched to a gene: 12.

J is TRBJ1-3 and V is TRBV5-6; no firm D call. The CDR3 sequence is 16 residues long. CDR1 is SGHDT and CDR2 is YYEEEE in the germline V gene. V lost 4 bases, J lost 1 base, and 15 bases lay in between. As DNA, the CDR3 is TGTGCCAGCAGCGGTGGCAGAAGGACTTCTGGAAACACCATATATTTT. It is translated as CASSGGRRTSGNTIYF.

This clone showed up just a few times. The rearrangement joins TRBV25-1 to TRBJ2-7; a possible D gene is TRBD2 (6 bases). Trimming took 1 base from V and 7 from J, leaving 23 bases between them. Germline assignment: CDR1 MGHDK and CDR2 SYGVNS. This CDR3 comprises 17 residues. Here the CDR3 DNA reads TGTGCCAGCAGTGAATCATCCCATGGAGTGGGGGGAGCGGAGCAGTACTTC. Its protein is CASSESSHGVGGAEQYF.

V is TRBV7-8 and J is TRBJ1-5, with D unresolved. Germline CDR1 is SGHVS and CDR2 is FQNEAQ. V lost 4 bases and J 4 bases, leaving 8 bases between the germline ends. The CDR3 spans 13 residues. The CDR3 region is CASSSSLNQPQHF. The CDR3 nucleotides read TGTGCCAGCAGCTCGTCCCTAAATCAGCCCCAGCATTTT.

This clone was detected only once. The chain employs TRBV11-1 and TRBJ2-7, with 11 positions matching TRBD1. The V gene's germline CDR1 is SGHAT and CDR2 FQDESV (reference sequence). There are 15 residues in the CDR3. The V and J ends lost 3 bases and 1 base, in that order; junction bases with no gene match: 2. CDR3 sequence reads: CASSFRDRGSYEQYF. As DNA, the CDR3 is TGTGCCAGCAGCTTCCGGGACAGGGGGTCCTACGAGCAGTACTTC.

CDR3 in DNA: TGTGCCAGCAGTGTAACAGGGTACGACTACGAGCAGTACTTC. Its protein product is CASSVTGYDYEQYF. This sequence joins TRBV27 and TRBJ2-7, with D perhaps matching TRBD1 (6 bases). Germline-derived CDR1 and CDR2 are MNHEY and SMNVEV (reference sequence). The CDR3 is 14 residues long. Trimming took 5 bases from V and 3 from J, leaving 14 bases between them.

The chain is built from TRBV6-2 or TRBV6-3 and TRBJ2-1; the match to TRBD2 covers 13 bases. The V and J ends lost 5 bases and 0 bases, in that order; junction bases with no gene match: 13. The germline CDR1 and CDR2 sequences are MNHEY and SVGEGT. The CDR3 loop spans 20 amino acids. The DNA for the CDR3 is TGTGCCAGCAGTCGGACGAGACTAGCGGGAGGTCCCAGCTCCTACAATGAGCAGTTCTTC. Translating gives CASSRTRLAGGPSSYNEQFF.

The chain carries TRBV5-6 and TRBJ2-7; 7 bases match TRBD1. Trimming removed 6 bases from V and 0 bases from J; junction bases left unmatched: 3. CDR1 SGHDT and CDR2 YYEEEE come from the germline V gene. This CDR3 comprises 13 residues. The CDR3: CASMDRSSYEQYF. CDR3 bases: TGTGCCAGCATGGACAGGAGCTCCTACGAGCAGTACTTC.

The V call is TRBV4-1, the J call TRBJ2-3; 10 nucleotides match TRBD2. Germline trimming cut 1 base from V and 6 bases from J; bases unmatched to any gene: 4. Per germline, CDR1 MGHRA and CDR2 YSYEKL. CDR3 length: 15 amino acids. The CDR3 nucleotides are TGCGCCAGCAGCCAAGGAAGCGGGGGGGCTGATACGCAGTATTTT. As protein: CASSQGSGGADTQYF.

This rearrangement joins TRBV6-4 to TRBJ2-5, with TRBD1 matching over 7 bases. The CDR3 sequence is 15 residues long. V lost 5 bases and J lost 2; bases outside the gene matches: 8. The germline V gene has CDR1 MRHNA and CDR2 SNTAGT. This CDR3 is CASSPIQGPQETQYF. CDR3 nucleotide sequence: TGTGCCAGCAGTCCGATACAGGGGCCTCAAGAGACCCAGTACTTC.

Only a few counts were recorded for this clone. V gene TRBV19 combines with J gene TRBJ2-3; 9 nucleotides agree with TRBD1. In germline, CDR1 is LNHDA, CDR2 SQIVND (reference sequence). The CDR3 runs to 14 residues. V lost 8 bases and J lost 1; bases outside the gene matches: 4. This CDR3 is CASARQGGTDTQYF. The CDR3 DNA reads TGTGCCAGTGCGAGACAGGGGGGCACAGATACGCAGTATTTT.

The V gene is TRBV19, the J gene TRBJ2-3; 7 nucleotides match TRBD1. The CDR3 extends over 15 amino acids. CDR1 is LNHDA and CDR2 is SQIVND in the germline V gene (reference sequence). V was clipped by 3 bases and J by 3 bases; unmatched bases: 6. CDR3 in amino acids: CASSIHRGRTDTQYF. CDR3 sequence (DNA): TGTGCCAGTAGTATTCACAGGGGTAGGACAGATACGCAGTATTTT.

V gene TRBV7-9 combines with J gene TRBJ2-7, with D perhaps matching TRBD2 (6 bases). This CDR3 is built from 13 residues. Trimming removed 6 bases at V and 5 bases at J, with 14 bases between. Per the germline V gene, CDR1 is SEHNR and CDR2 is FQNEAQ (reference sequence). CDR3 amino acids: CASRRAGPHEQYF. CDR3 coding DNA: TGTGCCAGCAGGAGGGCGGGGCCCCACGAGCAGTACTTC.

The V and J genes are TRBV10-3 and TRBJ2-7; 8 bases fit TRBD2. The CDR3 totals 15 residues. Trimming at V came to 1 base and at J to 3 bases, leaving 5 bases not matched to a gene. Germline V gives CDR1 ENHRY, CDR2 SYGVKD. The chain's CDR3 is CAISELRGGNYEQYF. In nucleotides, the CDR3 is TGTGCCATCAGTGAGTTACGGGGGGGCAACTACGAGCAGTACTTC.

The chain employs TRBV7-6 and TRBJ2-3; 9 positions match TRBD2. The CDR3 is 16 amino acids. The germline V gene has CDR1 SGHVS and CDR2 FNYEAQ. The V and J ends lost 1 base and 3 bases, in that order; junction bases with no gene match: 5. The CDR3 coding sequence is TGTGCCAGCAGCTTAGTGCTAGCGGGGACAACAGATACGCAGTATTTT. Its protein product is CASSLVLAGTTDTQYF.

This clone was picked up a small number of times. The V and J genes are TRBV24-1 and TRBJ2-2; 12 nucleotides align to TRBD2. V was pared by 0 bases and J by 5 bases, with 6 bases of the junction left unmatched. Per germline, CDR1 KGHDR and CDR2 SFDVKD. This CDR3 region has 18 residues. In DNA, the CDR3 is TGTGCCACCAGTGATTTGCCTAGCGGGGGGGCCTGGACCGGGGAGCTGTTTTTT. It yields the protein CATSDLPSGGAWTGELFF.

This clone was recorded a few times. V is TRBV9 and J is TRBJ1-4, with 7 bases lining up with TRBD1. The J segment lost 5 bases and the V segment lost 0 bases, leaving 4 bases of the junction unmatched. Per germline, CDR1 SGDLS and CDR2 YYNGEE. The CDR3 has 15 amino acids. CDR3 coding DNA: TGTGCCAGCAGCGTAGGTCCACAGGGGAATGAAAAACTGTTTTTT. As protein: CASSVGPQGNEKLFF.

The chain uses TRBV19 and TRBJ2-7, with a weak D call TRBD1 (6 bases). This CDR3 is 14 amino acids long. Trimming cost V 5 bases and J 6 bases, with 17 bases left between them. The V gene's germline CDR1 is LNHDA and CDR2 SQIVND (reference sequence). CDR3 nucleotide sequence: TGTGCCAGTAGTGTTGGGGGCTCCTTCTCCGAGCAGTACTTC. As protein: CASSVGGSFSEQYF.

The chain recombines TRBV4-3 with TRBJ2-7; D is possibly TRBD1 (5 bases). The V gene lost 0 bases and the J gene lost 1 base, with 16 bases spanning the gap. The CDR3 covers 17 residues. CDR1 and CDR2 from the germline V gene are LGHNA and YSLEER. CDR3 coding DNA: TGCGCCAGCAGCCAAGATACGCGACAGATTTATTCCTACGAGCAGTACTTC. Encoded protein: CASSQDTRQIYSYEQYF.

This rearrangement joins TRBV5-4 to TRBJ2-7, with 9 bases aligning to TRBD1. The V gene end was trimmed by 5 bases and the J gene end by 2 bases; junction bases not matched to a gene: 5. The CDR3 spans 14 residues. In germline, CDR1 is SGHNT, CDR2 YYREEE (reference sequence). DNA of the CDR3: TGTGCCAGCAGTCACAGGGGGCGCGCCTACGAGCAGTACTTC. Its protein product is CASSHRGRAYEQYF.

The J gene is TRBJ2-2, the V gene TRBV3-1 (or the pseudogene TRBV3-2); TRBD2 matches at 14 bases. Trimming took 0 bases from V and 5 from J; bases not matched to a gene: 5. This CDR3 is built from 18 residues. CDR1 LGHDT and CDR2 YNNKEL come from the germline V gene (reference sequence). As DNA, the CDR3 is TGTGCCAGCAGCCAAGAGACTAGCGGGGGGGCGGTGACCGGGGAGCTGTTTTTT. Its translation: CASSQETSGGAVTGELFF.

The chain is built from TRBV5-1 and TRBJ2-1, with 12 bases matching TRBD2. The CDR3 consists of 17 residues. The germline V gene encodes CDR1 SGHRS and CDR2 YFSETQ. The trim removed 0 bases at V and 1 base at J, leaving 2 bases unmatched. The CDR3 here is CASSLGLAGASYNEQFF. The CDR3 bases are TGCGCCAGCAGCTTGGGACTAGCGGGAGCGTCCTACAATGAGCAGTTCTTC.

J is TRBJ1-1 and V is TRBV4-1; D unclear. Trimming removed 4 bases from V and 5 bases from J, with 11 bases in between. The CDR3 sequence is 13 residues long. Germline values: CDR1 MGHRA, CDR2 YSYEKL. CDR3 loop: CASSPAAVTEAFF. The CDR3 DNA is TGCGCCAGCAGCCCAGCCGCGGTAACTGAAGCTTTCTTT.

The CDR3 spells CASSLAGGPNEQFF. The CDR3 coding sequence is TGTGCCAGCAGCTTAGCGGGAGGGCCCAATGAGCAGTTCTTC. V is TRBV7-3 and J is TRBJ2-1, with 9 bases identical to TRBD2. V shed 2 bases and J 6 bases; nucleotides not matched to a gene: 2. Germline CDR1 SGHTA, CDR2 FQGTGA. The CDR3 is 14 residues long.